This T cell receptor beta chain came from a study of T cells in Graves' hyperthyroidism and ophthalmopathy. The CDR3 extends over 16 amino acids. From germline, CDR1 is SGHRS and CDR2 YFSETQ. The junction had 10 bases not matched to a gene; V was cut back by 0 bases and J by 7 bases. Used for diagnoses were clinical symptoms, serum thyroxine and TRAb, thyroid ultrasound and orbital computed tomography. The source of the PBMCs was 8.5 to 10 ml of fresh peripheral blood. TCR beta CDR3 regions were amplified from RNA transcripts. An initial round of RT-PCR targeting the TCR CDR3 relied on the HTBI primer set. Via MiXCR, TCRdb re-called the multiplex PCR reads, giving one row per CDR3 protein. The profile shows a few hundred thousand distinct CDR3 sequences, around 14% of them singletons. This clonotype was observed a few times.

The source of this sequence is a woman in her twenties or thirties with Graves' hyperthyroidism. Sequenced: blood. The rearrangement links TRBV5-1 to TRBJ1-5, with TRBD1 identical over 7 bases. The chain's CDR3 is CASSLEGGANHQPQHF. The CDR3 DNA follows: TGCGCCAGCAGCTTGGAAGGGGGCGCAAATCACCAGCCCCAGCATTTT.